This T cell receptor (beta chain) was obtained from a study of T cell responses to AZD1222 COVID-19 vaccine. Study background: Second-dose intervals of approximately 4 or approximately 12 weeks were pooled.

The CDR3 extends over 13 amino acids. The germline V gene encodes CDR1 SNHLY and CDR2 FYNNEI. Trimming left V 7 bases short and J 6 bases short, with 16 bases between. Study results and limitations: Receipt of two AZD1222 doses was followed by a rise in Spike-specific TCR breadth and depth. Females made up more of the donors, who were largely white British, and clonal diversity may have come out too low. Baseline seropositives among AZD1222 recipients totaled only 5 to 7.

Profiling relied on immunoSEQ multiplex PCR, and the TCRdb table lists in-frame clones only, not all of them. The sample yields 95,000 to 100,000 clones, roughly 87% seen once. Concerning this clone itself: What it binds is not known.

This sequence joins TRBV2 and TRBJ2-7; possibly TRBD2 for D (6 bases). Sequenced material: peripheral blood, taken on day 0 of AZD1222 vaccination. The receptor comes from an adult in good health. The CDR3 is CASTSRGKGEQYF. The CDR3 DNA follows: TGTGCCAGCACGAGTCGCGGGAAGGGCGAGCAGTACTTC.